The following is a T cell receptor beta chain sequence with its context. Its cognate antigen is unknown. The donors formed part of the roughly 110-subject validation cohort, distinct from the approximately 670-subject first cohort. Method: immunoSEQ multiplex PCR; TCRdb's copy keeps in-frame clones and lacks some. The sample has tens of thousands of clones; 90% to 95% are singletons. Trimming pared 3 bases from V and 2 bases from J, leaving 20 bases between. CDR1 SGHAT and CDR2 FQNNGV come from the germline V gene. The CDR3 spans 17 residues. The sample originates from a study of cytomegalovirus exposure and HLA in healthy donors. Overall study findings and caveats: The CMV antigen specificity of a few CMV-associated chains was confirmed through in vitro analysis.

The source material was PBMCs. The receptor's source is a man aged 18-30 years in good health and CMV-seropositive. The chain combines TRBV11-2 with TRBJ2-7, with D possibly matching TRBD2 (5 bases). CDR3 in amino acids: CASSFSAGNSETYEQYF. DNA of the CDR3: TGTGCCAGCAGCTTTTCCGCCGGGAATAGCGAGACCTACGAGCAGTACTTC.